This T cell receptor beta chain stems from a study of vaccination effects on CD4 cells after COVID-19. Overall study: It was two doses of either the BNT162b2 or mRNA-1273 vaccine that participants received. Study-wide findings and caveats: Substantial clonal contraction characterized both infection- and vaccine-induced clones late after vaccination. After vaccination of healthy people, only 1 of 255 vaccine-induced clones cross-reacted with common cold coronaviruses.

Note on this clone: No antigen is known for it.

Per the germline V gene, CDR1 is MNHEY and CDR2 is SVGAGI. The CDR3 has 13 residues. V lost 8 bases to trimming and J lost 3 bases, with 8 bases between them. Peptide-pool stimulation followed by sequencing identified expanded antigen-specific CD4+ clonotypes in the ViraFEST assay. It was after around eleven days of culture that CD4+ T cells were isolated. After two million PBMC were placed in each well, they were cultured with approximately 9.4 IU/ml IL-2 and approximately 9.7 ug/ml peptides. Clones were read by immunoSEQ multiplex PCR, and TCRdb kept only the in-frame ones, dropping some. The sample comprises over 7,500 clones, under 85% of which are singletons, and around 12% rests with the top ten.

This rearrangement joins TRBV6-5 to TRBJ2-6; D not certain. Here the sequenced sample was CD4+ T cells from PBMCs cultured with HCoV-229E spike peptides, taken before COVID-19 vaccination. This clonotype originated in a human donor who received a COVID-19 vaccine. The CDR3 DNA follows: TGTGCCAGCGTGGGTAGTGGGGCCAACGTCCTGACTTTC. Residues: CASVGSGANVLTF.